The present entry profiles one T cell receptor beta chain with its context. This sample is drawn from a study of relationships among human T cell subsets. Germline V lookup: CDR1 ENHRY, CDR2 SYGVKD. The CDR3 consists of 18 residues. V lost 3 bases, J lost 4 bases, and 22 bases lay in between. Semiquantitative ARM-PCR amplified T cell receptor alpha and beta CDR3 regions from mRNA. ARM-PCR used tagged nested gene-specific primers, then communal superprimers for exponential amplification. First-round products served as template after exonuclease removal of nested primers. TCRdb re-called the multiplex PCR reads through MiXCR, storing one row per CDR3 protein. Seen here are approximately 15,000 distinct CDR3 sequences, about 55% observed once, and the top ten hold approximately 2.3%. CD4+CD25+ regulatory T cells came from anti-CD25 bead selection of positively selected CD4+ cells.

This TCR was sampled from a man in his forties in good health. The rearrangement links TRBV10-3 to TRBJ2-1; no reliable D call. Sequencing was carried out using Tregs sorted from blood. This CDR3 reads CAISEEVGRTSPYNEQFF. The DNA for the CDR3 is TGTGCCATCAGTGAAGAGGTAGGAAGGACGAGCCCTTACAATGAGCAGTTCTTC.